The next 26 T cell receptor beta chains were all read from a single sample in a study of blood T cell repertoires in COVID-19. The method was immunoSEQ multiplex PCR; TCRdb's version includes in-frame clones alone and lacks a portion of them. The sample holds 84,000 or so clones, approximately 80% seen once. What was sequenced was peripheral blood. The source of these receptors is a human donor in a cohort sampled during active COVID-19.

This chain's CDR3 is CASSLFQGAGELFF. The CDR3 nucleotides are TGTGCCAGCAGCTTATTCCAAGGGGCCGGGGAGCTGTTTTTT. J is TRBJ2-2 and V is TRBV7-9; a weak D match, TRBD1 (5 bases). V lost 2 bases, J lost 6 bases, and 10 bases lay in between. Germline values: CDR1 SEHNR, CDR2 FQNEAQ (reference sequence). This CDR3 is built from 14 residues.

The rearrangement joins TRBV28 to TRBJ2-5; 8 bases line up with TRBD1. Germline CDR1 reads MDHEN; CDR2 reads SYDVKM. CDR3 length: 16 residues. With V trimmed by 6 bases and J by 4 bases, 13 bases remained unmatched. The CDR3 is CASSPTAGTGRETQYF. The CDR3 DNA reads as TGTGCCAGCAGCCCCACGGCGGGGACAGGACGAGAGACCCAGTACTTC.

The chain recombines TRBV30 with TRBJ1-1; the match to TRBD1 covers 8 bases. This CDR3 comprises 13 residues. Per germline, CDR1 GTSNPN and CDR2 SVGIG (reference sequence). Unmatched junction bases numbered 13, after V lost 8 bases and J lost 8 bases. Here the CDR3 DNA reads TGTGCCCGGATTGGGCAGGGGGCTTCGGAAGCTTTCTTT. It specifies CARIGQGASEAFF.

The V gene is TRBV4-2, the J gene TRBJ1-2, with 11 bases identical to TRBD1. The CDR3 covers 16 residues. V was pared by 4 bases and J by 3 bases, with 7 bases of the junction left unmatched. Germline V gene sequence: CDR1 LGHNA, CDR2 YNFKEQ. CDR3 residues: CASSRTGQGADYGYTF. CDR3 sequence (DNA): TGTGCCAGCAGCCGGACTGGACAGGGGGCGGACTATGGCTACACCTTC.

The J gene is TRBJ1-2, the V gene TRBV15, with D perhaps TRBD1 (6 bases). The CDR3 covers 14 residues. The V gene lost 1 base and the J gene lost 8 bases, with 14 bases spanning the gap. In germline, CDR1 is LNHNV, CDR2 YYDKDF (reference sequence). The CDR3, as DNA: TGTGCCACCAGCAGAGGAGGACAGCCTCTCGGCTACACCTTC. It encodes CATSRGGQPLGYTF.

In this sample, this clone turned up once. The J gene is TRBJ1-4, the V gene TRBV7-2; 9 bases fit TRBD1. The V gene end was trimmed by 6 bases and the J gene end by 7 bases; junction bases not matched to a gene: 9. CDR3 length: 15 residues. The germline V gene has CDR1 SGHTA and CDR2 FQGNSA. CDR3 loop: CASSLSGTGLEKLFF. DNA for the CDR3: TGTGCCAGCAGTCTAAGCGGGACAGGGCTTGAAAAACTGTTTTTT. Looking up the rest from reference TRBV7-2 and TRBJ1-4 gives the full variable domain: GAGVSQSPSNKVTEKGKDVELRCDPISGHTALYWYRQSLGQGLEFLIYFQGNSAPDKSGLPSDRFSAERTGGSVSTLTIQRTQQEDSAVYLCASSLSGTGLEKLFFGSGTQLSVL.

This sequence joins TRBV6-4 and TRBJ1-3, with 8 bases that match TRBD1. The CDR3 consists of 17 residues. Per the germline V gene, CDR1 is MRHNA and CDR2 is SNTAGT. Trimming at V came to 2 bases and at J to 2 bases, leaving 8 bases not matched to a gene. The CDR3 region has the DNA TGTGCCAGCAGTGACCGGGACAGGCTCCCTCCTGGAAACACCATATATTTT. Translation gives CASSDRDRLPPGNTIYF.

This chain uses TRBV9 with TRBJ2-1; D gene ambiguous. Germline V gene data show CDR1 as SGDLS and CDR2 as YYNGEE. This CDR3 contains 15 residues. Trimming took 1 base from V and 6 from J, leaving 14 bases between them. The CDR3 DNA sequence: TGTGCCAGCAGCGTAATGTTCGGGTCGCGCAATGAGCAGTTCTTC. The encoded protein is CASSVMFGSRNEQFF. Using reference TRBV9 and TRBJ2-1 for the parts outside the CDR3, the full variable domain is DSGVTQTPKHLITATGQRVTLRCSPRSGDLSVYWYQQSLDQGLQFLIQYYNGEERAKGNILERFSAQQFPDLHSELNLSSLELGDSALYFCASSVMFGSRNEQFFGPGTRLTVL.

This rearrangement joins TRBV20-1 to TRBJ1-2, with 7 positions matching TRBD1. Trimming at V came to 3 bases and at J to 4 bases, leaving 2 bases not matched to a gene. The CDR3 sequence is 12 residues long. In germline, CDR1 is DFQATT, CDR2 SNEGSKA (reference sequence). The DNA for the CDR3 is TGCAGTGCTAGTCCAGGGGGCTATGGCTACACCTTC. It yields the protein CSASPGGYGYTF.

This clone was seen a handful of times. The rearrangement joins TRBV27 to TRBJ1-5; D perhaps matches TRBD1 (6 bases). V was trimmed by 3 bases and J by 0 bases, leaving 18 bases between them. This CDR3 contains 18 residues. CDR1 is MNHEY and CDR2 is SMNVEV in the germline V gene (reference sequence). The chain's CDR3 is CASSFPVRGICSNQPQHF. The CDR3 region has the DNA TGTGCCAGCAGTTTCCCGGTGAGGGGGATTTGTAGCAATCAGCCCCAGCATTTT.

This sequence joins TRBV19 and TRBJ1-2, with D tentatively TRBD1 (5 bases). Trimming took 8 bases from V and 6 from J, leaving 16 bases between them. Germline CDR1 and CDR2: LNHDA and SQIVND (reference sequence). This CDR3 is built from 13 residues. The CDR3 DNA reads as TGTGCCAGTGGAGGAGGGAAGGGACATGGCTACACCTTC. Translating gives CASGGGKGHGYTF.

The gene calls are TRBV11-2 and TRBJ2-1; D is uncertain. This CDR3 spans 14 amino acids. The ends were cut back, 1 base at V and 6 bases at J, with 10 bases in the middle. Germline V lookup: CDR1 SGHAT, CDR2 FQNNGV. The CDR3, as DNA: TGTGCCAGCAGCTTAGTTTATGCCAGCAATGAGCAGTTCTTC. It specifies CASSLVYASNEQFF.

The J gene is TRBJ2-4, the V gene TRBV7-2, with D possibly being TRBD2 (6 bases). Per germline, CDR1 SGHTA and CDR2 FQGNSA. The CDR3 covers 14 residues. V was shortened by 5 bases and J by 7 bases, with 15 bases between the two germline ends. The CDR3 DNA follows: TGTGCCAGCAGCGAACGGGACTTTGGGAACATTCAGTACTTC. Translated, it gives CASSERDFGNIQYF.

The CDR3 is CATSNRRQGSQAFF. CDR3 nucleotides: TGTGCCACCAGCAACAGGAGGCAGGGGTCCCAAGCTTTCTTT. The chain uses TRBV15 and TRBJ1-1, with D maybe TRBD1 (6 bases). From germline, CDR1 is LNHNV and CDR2 YYDKDF (reference sequence). The CDR3 covers 14 residues. Trimming removed 4 bases at V and 9 bases at J, with 18 bases between.

The V call is TRBV19, the J call TRBJ2-3; 11 positions agree with TRBD1. This CDR3 region has 16 residues. Germline V gene sequence: CDR1 LNHDA, CDR2 SQIVND (reference sequence). Trimming removed 7 bases from V and 3 bases from J; junction bases left unmatched: 9. CDR3 in amino acids: CASTTRTGGFTDTQYF. The DNA of the CDR3 is TGTGCCAGTACCACCCGGACAGGGGGCTTTACAGATACGCAGTATTTT.

The chain links TRBV5-1 to TRBJ2-6; 8 nucleotides line up with TRBD1. Germline trimming cut 4 bases from V and 0 bases from J; bases unmatched to any gene: 6. Germline CDR1 reads SGHRS; CDR2 reads YFSETQ. This CDR3 is 17 amino acids long. The CDR3 DNA is TGCGCCAGCAGCGAGGGACAGGTGGTCTCTGGGGCCAACGTCCTGACTTTC. This translates into CASSEGQVVSGANVLTF.

The chain combines TRBV29-1 with TRBJ2-3; 8 nucleotides align to TRBD2. The CDR3 is made up of 15 amino acids. Germline CDR1 reads SQVTM; CDR2 reads ANQGSEA. After removal of 8 bases from V and 1 base from J, the junction contained 11 bases not matched to a gene. CDR3: CSSSAAGGRTDTQYF. CDR3 bases: TGCAGCTCATCAGCGGCGGGGGGTCGCACAGATACGCAGTATTTT.

This chain connects TRBV6-1 to TRBJ1-1; the D is unclear. Germline lookup yields CDR1 MNHNS and CDR2 SASEGT. Trimming left V 0 bases short and J 1 base short, with 9 bases between. The CDR3 spans 15 residues. The CDR3 spells CASSEARGRNTEAFF. In nucleotides, the CDR3 is TGTGCCAGCAGTGAAGCTCGGGGAAGGAACACTGAAGCTTTCTTT.

This chain connects TRBV10-2 to TRBJ1-5, with TRBD1 matching over 8 bases. The V gene's germline CDR1 is WSHSY and CDR2 SAAADI. Germline trimming cut 5 bases from V and 3 bases from J; bases unmatched to any gene: 3. CDR3 size: 14 residues. The CDR3 DNA follows: TGCGCCAGCAGTTGGACAGGGACCAATCAGCCCCAGCATTTT. Translating gives CASSWTGTNQPQHF.

The genes are TRBV11-3 and TRBJ2-2, with a tentative D call TRBD2 (6 bases). Trimming removed 2 bases from V and 2 bases from J, with 15 bases in between. Germline CDR1 SGHNT, CDR2 YENEEA. The CDR3 contains 17 residues. As DNA, the CDR3 is TGTGCCAGCAGCTTAACCCCAGCGCGGGACAACACCGGGGAGCTGTTTTTT. Translated, it gives CASSLTPARDNTGELFF.

The J gene is TRBJ1-6, the V gene TRBV7-3; TRBD1 might be the D (6 bases). The germline V gene encodes CDR1 SGHTA and CDR2 FQGTGA. Trimming took 5 bases from V and 7 from J, leaving 9 bases between them. The CDR3 consists of 13 residues. The CDR3 DNA is TGTGCCAGCAGCATGGACAGAAATTCACCCCTCCACTTT. It codes for CASSMDRNSPLHF.

This clone was counted ten times or more. The rearrangement joins TRBV10-1 to TRBJ1-4, with 8 nucleotides matching TRBD1. In germline, CDR1 is WNHNN, CDR2 SYGVQD (reference sequence). V was pared by 2 bases and J by 7 bases, with 12 bases of the junction left unmatched. CDR3 length: 17 amino acids. The CDR3 region has the DNA TGCGCCAGCAGTGAGACCCCTTCAGGGGGCAAGAGTGAAAAACTGTTTTTT. Its translation is CASSETPSGGKSEKLFF.

The chain is built from TRBV7-6 and TRBJ2-2; D is uncertain. CDR1 SGHVS and CDR2 FNYEAQ come from the germline V gene. This CDR3 has 16 residues. Trimming cost V 1 base and J 5 bases, with 14 bases left between them. CDR3 residues: CASSLEVATATGELFF. The CDR3 nucleotides are TGTGCCAGCAGCTTAGAGGTTGCAACAGCAACCGGGGAGCTGTTTTTT.

The chain has TRBV3-1 (or the pseudogene TRBV3-2) and TRBJ1-3, with D possibly being TRBD1 (6 bases). Germline values: CDR1 LGHDT, CDR2 YNNKEL (reference sequence). V was pared by 5 bases and J by 0 bases, with 11 bases between. The CDR3 consists of 15 residues. CDR3 sequence reads: CASSRQVSSGNTIYF. CDR3 coding DNA: TGTGCCAGCAGCAGACAGGTTAGCTCTGGAAACACCATATATTTT.

The genes are TRBV15 and TRBJ2-6, with 9 bases that match TRBD1. The CDR3 runs 16 residues. CDR1 and CDR2 from the germline V gene are LNHNV and YYDKDF (reference sequence). V shed 9 bases and J 2 bases; nucleotides not matched to a gene: 8. The CDR3 is CATTQGAGTGANVLTF. The CDR3 DNA follows: TGTGCCACGACACAGGGGGCAGGGACTGGGGCCAACGTCCTGACTTTC.

The J gene is TRBJ2-1, the V gene TRBV7-9; the D gene is possibly TRBD1 (5 bases). Germline assignment: CDR1 SEHNR and CDR2 FQNEAQ (reference sequence). The CDR3 extends over 15 amino acids. Trimming removed 5 bases from V and 0 bases from J, with 11 bases in between. The CDR3 coding sequence is TGTGCCAGCAGCCTACGACAGAGCTCCTACAATGAGCAGTTCTTC. It is translated as CASSLRQSSYNEQFF.